These 9 T cell receptor beta chains were sequenced from one sample in a study of cytomegalovirus exposure and HLA in healthy donors. The study ran its PCR with 60 Vbeta and 13 Jbeta primers. Clones were read by immunoSEQ multiplex PCR, and TCRdb kept only the in-frame ones, dropping some. This sample yields about 110,000 clones, of which just under 70% are seen a single time; 5% to 7% belongs to the top ten. The sample was PBMCs. The receptors shown here come from a woman aged 70 to 79 in good health and CMV-seropositive.

The V call is TRBV27, the J call TRBJ2-3, with TRBD2 as a possible D gene (6 bases). Trimming removed 7 bases at V and 0 bases at J, with 11 bases between. The CDR3 totals 14 residues. Germline-derived CDR1 and CDR2 are MNHEY and SMNVEV (reference sequence). The CDR3 region is CASTRGTSTDTQYF. The CDR3 nucleotides are TGTGCCAGCACTCGGGGGACGAGCACAGATACGCAGTATTTT.

This clone appeared once. CDR3 in DNA: TGTGCCAGCAACACCCCTCTAGCGGGATCCTACGAGCAGTACTTC. This gives the protein CASNTPLAGSYEQYF. This chain uses TRBV6-1 with TRBJ2-5, with 9 nucleotides matching TRBD2. Gene TRBJ2-7 matches the end of the DNA better, so the J call may be wrong. The V gene's germline CDR1 is MNHNS and CDR2 SASEGT. This CDR3 is 15 amino acids long.

For the CDR3, the DNA is TGTGCCAGTAGTAGTAGACAGGTTCGTGCAACTAATGAAAAACTGTTTTTT. Its translation: CASSSRQVRATNEKLFF. This sequence joins TRBV19 and TRBJ1-4; possibly TRBD1 for D (6 bases). V dropped 4 bases and J dropped 0 bases, with 15 bases sitting between them. CDR3 length: 17 amino acids. Per the germline V gene, CDR1 is LNHDA and CDR2 is SQIVND (reference sequence).

The chain has TRBV15 and TRBJ1-2; D is unresolved. Germline CDR1 and CDR2: LNHNV and YYDKDF (reference sequence). The CDR3 is made up of 13 amino acids. Trimming pared 0 bases from V and 8 bases from J, leaving 10 bases between. The CDR3 loop is CATSREPARGYTF. The CDR3 DNA sequence: TGTGCCACCAGCAGAGAACCTGCCCGGGGCTACACCTTC. Full variable domain (outside the CDR3, taken from reference TRBV15 and TRBJ1-2): DAMVIQNPRYQVTQFGKPVTLSCSQTLNHNVMYWYQQKSSQAPKLLFHYYDKDFNNEADTPDNFQSRRPNTSFCFLDIRSPGLGDTAMYLCATSREPARGYTFGSGTRLTVV.

The V gene is TRBV21-1, the J gene TRBJ2-1; TRBD2 was called by the table and not checked on the DNA. TRBV21-1 is given as a pseudogene. This CDR3 spans 15 amino acids. Here the CDR3 reads CASTVSGTCYNEQFF. Here the CDR3 DNA reads TGTGCCAGCACCGTTAGCGGGACCTGCTACAATGAGCAGTTCTTC.

This clone was counted a few times. The gene calls are TRBV5-1 and TRBJ2-1; TRBD2 matches at 7 bases. This CDR3 spans 18 amino acids. CDR1 and CDR2 (germline): SGHRS, YFSETQ. The V gene end was trimmed by 6 bases and the J gene end by 0 bases; junction bases not matched to a gene: 15. CDR3: CASTQVDSGSSSYNEQFF. As DNA, the CDR3 is TGCGCCAGCACCCAGGTGGATAGCGGGTCGAGCTCCTACAATGAGCAGTTCTTC.

This chain connects TRBV6-1 to TRBJ1-2, with TRBD1 matching 7 bases. The CDR3 covers 15 residues. The trim removed 6 bases at V and 1 base at J, leaving 8 bases unmatched. Germline CDR1 reads MNHNS; CDR2 reads SASEGT. The CDR3 sequence: CASRDGQAGNYGYTF. The CDR3 DNA reads as TGTGCCAGCAGGGACGGACAGGCCGGTAACTATGGCTACACCTTC.

V gene TRBV25-1 combines with J gene TRBJ1-1, with D perhaps TRBD1 (6 bases). Germline-derived CDR1 and CDR2 are MGHDK and SYGVNS. V was shortened by 1 base and J by 4 bases, with 19 bases between the two germline ends. This CDR3 comprises 17 residues. In DNA, the CDR3 is TGTGCCAGCAGTGAATCCCCCACAGGGAGACTGAGCACTGAAGCTTTCTTT. Amino acids: CASSESPTGRLSTEAFF.

The chain is built from TRBV6-5 and TRBJ2-6; 7 positions match TRBD2. The junction had 3 bases not matched to a gene; V was cut back by 9 bases and J by 4 bases. The CDR3 is made up of 13 amino acids. Germline-derived CDR1 and CDR2 are MNHEY and SVGAGI. The CDR3, as DNA: TGTGCCAGTGGGGGGGTCGGGGCCAACGTCCTGACTTTC. Amino acids: CASGGVGANVLTF.